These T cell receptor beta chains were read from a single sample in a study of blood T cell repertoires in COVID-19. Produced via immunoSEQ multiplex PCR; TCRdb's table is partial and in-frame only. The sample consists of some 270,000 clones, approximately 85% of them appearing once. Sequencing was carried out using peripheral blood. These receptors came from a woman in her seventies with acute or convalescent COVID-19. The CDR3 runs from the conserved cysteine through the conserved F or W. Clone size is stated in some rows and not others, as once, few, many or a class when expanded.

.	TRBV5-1	CASSLVGGGSTDTQYF
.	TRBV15	CATSSGTAGNEQYF
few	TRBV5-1	CASSSGQPNTEAFF
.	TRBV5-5	CASSLTNRAPYEQYF
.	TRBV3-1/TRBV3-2	CASSHRGFNEKLFF
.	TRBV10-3	CAISELPSGAPRNEQFF
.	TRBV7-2	CASRPTGNTEAFF
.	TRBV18	CASSLSQVTDTQYF
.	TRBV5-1	CASSLGERGGLHDTQYF
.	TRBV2	CASRAGLSNQPQHF
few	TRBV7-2	CASNREGRDANEQFF
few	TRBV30	CAWGQGGVLFF
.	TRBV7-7	CASSLASFGGSETQYF
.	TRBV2	CASQDRGRTEAFF
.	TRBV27	CASSNTRFYGYTF
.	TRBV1	CTSSQGRGHFSYNSPLHF
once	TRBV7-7	CASSSGGGDTQYF
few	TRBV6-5	CASSFRDRAQPQHF
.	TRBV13	CASSSDSSGNTIYF
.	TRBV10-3	CAISAGGNTGELFF
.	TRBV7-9	CASSLQGRRQPQHF
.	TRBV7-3	CASSLGLAGTTDTQYF
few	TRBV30	CAWSVRAGYEQYF
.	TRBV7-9	CASSFPGGNTEAFF
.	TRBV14	CASSLVPRTELFF
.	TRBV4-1	CASSQARGRGYGYTF
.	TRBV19	CASSSQGTFNEKLFF
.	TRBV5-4	CASSVTGGSQPQHF
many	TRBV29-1	CSVTLGLIHANYGYTF